This T cell receptor beta chain was documented in a study of radiotherapy plus CTLA-4 blockade in lung cancer. V dropped 0 bases and J dropped 0 bases, with 12 bases sitting between them. Germline V lookup: CDR1 SGHTA, CDR2 FQGNSA. This CDR3 comprises 17 residues. This table comes from immunoSEQ multiplex PCR, and its TCRdb copy is limited to in-frame clones, with some not included. The sample carries approximately 85,000 clones, about four fifths recorded once. The chain uses TRBV7-2 and TRBJ1-3; D ambiguous. The source is a human donor with non-small cell lung cancer that progressed on radiotherapy plus ipilimumab. The sequences come from peripheral blood, collected from a patient treated with radiotherapy plus ipilimumab. CDR3 coding DNA: TGTGCCAGCAGCTTAGCAGGACTCGGAAACTCTGGAAACACCATATATTTT. Translated, it gives CASSLAGLGNSGNTIYF. Together with reference TRBV7-2 and TRBJ1-3, the CDR3 gives the full variable domain: GAGVSQSPSNKVTEKGKDVELRCDPISGHTALYWYRQSLGQGLEFLIYFQGNSAPDKSGLPSDRFSAERTGGSVSTLTIQRTQQEDSAVYLCASSLAGLGNSGNTIYFGEGSWLTVV.